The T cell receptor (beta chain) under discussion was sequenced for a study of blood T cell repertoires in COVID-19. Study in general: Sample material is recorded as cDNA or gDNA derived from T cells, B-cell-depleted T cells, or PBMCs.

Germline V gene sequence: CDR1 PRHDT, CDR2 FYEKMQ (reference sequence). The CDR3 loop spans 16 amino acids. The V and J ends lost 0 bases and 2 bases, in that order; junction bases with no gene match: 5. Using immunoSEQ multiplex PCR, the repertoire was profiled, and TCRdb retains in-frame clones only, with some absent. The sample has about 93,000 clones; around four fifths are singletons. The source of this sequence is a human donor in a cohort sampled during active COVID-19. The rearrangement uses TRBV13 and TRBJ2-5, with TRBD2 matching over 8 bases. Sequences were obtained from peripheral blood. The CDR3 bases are TGTGCCAGCAGCTTAGGCGGGGGGGGCAGACAAGAGACCCAGTACTTC. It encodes CASSLGGGGRQETQYF.